Reported below is one T cell receptor beta chain. This sample stems from a study of OX40 agonist ivuxolimab in advanced cancers. In the study overall: Ivuxolimab, which is an agonistic anti-OX40 (CD134) antibody, was administered to the patients. Enrollees could have had prior anti-PD-1, anti-PD-L1 or anti-CTLA-4 therapy, which approximately 38% had received. A partial response was reached by three patients: one with hepatocellular carcinoma and two with cutaneous melanoma.

Here immunoSEQ multiplex PCR was the method, and the copy in TCRdb shows in-frame clones only, minus some. The sample shows about 31,000 clones, approximately 86% of them seen only once. Trimming removed 5 bases from V and 4 bases from J; junction bases left unmatched: 10. This CDR3 contains 16 residues. CDR1 and CDR2 from the germline V gene are PRHDT and FYEKMQ (reference sequence). This sequence joins TRBV13 and TRBJ2-1; 8 positions match TRBD1. The clonotype comes from an adult with an advanced solid tumor such as melanoma, head and neck, liver or kidney cancer. The starting material was CD4+ or CD8+ T cells sorted from blood, obtained in a trial of the OX40 agonist ivuxolimab. CDR3 sequence reads: CASSPTGDRLYNEQFF. The CDR3 coding sequence is TGTGCCAGCAGCCCGACCGGGGACAGGCTGTACAATGAGCAGTTCTTC.